This TCR beta chain was identified in a study of blood T cell repertoires in COVID-19. Whole-study context: Sample material is recorded as cDNA or gDNA derived from T cells, B-cell-depleted T cells, or PBMCs.

Assay used: immunoSEQ multiplex PCR; TCRdb lists only in-frame clones, some missing. The repertoire holds 110,000 or so clones, with 85% as singletons. The CDR3 totals 19 residues. Germline CDR1 is MNHEY and CDR2 is SVGEGT. J was trimmed by 0 bases and V by 5 bases; bases with no gene match: 17. Source material: peripheral blood. The source of this sequence is a human donor in a cohort sampled during active COVID-19. The chain is built from TRBV6-2 or TRBV6-3 and TRBJ2-3; 7 bases map to TRBD2. DNA for the CDR3: TGTGCCAGCAGTCGCCGAGGAAGACTAGCAAGGGCTAGCACAGATACGCAGTATTTT. Its protein is CASSRRGRLARASTDTQYF.